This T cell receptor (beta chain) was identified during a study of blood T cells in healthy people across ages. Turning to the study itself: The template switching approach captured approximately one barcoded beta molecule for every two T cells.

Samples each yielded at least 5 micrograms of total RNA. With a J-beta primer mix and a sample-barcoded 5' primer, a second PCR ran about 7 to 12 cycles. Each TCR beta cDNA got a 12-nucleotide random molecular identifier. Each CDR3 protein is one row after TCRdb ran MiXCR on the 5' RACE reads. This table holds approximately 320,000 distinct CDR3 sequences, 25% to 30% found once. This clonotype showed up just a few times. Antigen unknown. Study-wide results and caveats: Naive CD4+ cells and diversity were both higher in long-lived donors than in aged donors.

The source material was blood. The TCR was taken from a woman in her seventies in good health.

The CDR3 spells CASSWDPLGDEQYF. The CDR3 nucleotides read TGTGCCAGCAGTTGGGACCCATTGGGCGACGAGCAGTACTTC. This rearrangement joins TRBV7-3 to TRBJ2-7; D possibly matches TRBD1 or TRBD2 (5 bases each). Trimming removed 6 bases from V and 5 bases from J, with 17 bases in between. This CDR3 region has 14 residues. Germline CDR1 SGHTA, CDR2 FQGTGA.